The clone carrying this TCR beta chain was seen only once. Its antigen is unknown. Germline V gene lookup returns CDR1 MRHNA and CDR2 SNTAGT. The CDR3 length is 14 residues. Trimming shortened V by 5 bases and J by 6 bases, and 14 bases separated the two germline ends. This entry comes from a study of T cell responses to AZD1222 COVID-19 vaccine. Study information: Both about-4-week and about-12-week second-dose recipients were combined.

Sequenced by immunoSEQ multiplex PCR; TCRdb stores in-frame clones only, minus some. The table lists about 140,000 clones, just over 85% of them singletons, with roughly 3.8% in the top ten. General study results and limits: Dominant at 160-218 and 743-854, vaccine-associated CD4 TCRs also spanned spike. Targets within unmutated variant regions were reportedly found for nearly half of spike-specific TCRs. In all cases, repertoires were sampled only after the peak T cell response.

The sample consisted of peripheral blood, taken on day 0 of AZD1222 vaccination. The chain is built from TRBV6-4 and TRBJ2-1, with D perhaps matching TRBD1 (6 bases). This clonotype was obtained from an adult in good health. The CDR3 region has the DNA TGTGCCAGCAGTCTCGCCGTGGACAGCAATGAGCAGTTCTTC. Encoded protein: CASSLAVDSNEQFF.